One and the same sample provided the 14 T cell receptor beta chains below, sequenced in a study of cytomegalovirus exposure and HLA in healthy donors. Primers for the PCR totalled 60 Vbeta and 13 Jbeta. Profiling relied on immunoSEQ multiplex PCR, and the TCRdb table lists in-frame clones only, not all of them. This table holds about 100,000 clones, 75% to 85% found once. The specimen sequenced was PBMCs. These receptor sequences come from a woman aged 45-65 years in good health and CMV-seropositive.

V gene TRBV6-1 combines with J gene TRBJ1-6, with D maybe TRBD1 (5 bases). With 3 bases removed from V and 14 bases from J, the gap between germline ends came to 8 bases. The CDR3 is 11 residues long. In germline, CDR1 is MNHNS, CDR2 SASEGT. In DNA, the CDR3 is TGTGCCAGCAGTGAGACAGTTGCCCTCCACTTT. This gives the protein CASSETVALHF.

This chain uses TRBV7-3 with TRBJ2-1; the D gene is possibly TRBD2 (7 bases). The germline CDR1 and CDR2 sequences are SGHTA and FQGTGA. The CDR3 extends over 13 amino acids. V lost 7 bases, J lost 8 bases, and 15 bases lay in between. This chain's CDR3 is CASTIQGGDEQFF. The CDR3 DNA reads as TGTGCCAGCACCATACAGGGAGGGGATGAGCAGTTCTTC.

The CDR3, as DNA: TGTGCCTATAGAACGGGAAAAGCAGATACGCAGTATTTT. This encodes CAYRTGKADTQYF. This chain connects TRBV30 to TRBJ2-3; D might be TRBD2 (5 bases). There are 13 residues in the CDR3. Germline V gene lookup returns CDR1 GTSNPN and CDR2 SVGIG (reference sequence). Between the trimmed V and J ends, which lost 7 bases and 4 bases, there was a span of 15 bases.

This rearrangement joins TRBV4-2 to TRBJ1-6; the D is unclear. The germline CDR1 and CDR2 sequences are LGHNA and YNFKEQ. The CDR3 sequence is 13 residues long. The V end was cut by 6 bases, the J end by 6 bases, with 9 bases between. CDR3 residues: CASRRVPNSPLHF. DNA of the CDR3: TGTGCCAGCAGGAGGGTCCCTAATTCACCCCTCCACTTT.

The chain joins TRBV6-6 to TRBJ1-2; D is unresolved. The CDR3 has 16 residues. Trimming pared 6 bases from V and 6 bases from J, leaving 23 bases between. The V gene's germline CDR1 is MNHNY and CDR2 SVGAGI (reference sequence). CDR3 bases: TGTGCCAGCAGCCCTCCCCGCCGGTCCCAAGAGGATGGCTACACCTTC. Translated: CASSPPRRSQEDGYTF.

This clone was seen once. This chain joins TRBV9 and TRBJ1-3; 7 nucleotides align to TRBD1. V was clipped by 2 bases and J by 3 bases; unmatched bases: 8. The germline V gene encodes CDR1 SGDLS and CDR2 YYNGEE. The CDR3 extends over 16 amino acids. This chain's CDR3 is CASSVPGGASGNTIYF. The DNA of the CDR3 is TGTGCCAGCAGCGTTCCAGGGGGAGCGAGTGGAAACACCATATATTTT.

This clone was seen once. The CDR3 protein is CASSFSGSSYNEQFF. CDR3 DNA: TGTGCCAGCAGCTTCAGCGGGAGCTCCTACAATGAGCAGTTCTTC. The rearrangement links TRBV5-4 to TRBJ2-1; TRBD2 matches 8 bases. CDR1 is SGHNT, CDR2 YYREEE, per germline (reference sequence). The V segment lost 2 bases and the J segment 0 bases; nucleotides outside the gene matches: 1. The CDR3 loop spans 15 amino acids.

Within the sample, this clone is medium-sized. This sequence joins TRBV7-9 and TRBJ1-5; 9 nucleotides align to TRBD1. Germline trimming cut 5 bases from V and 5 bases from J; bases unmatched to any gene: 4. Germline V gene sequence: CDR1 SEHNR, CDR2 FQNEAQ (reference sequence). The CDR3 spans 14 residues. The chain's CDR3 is CASSHGTGHQPQHF. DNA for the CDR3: TGTGCCAGCAGCCATGGGACAGGGCATCAGCCCCAGCATTTT. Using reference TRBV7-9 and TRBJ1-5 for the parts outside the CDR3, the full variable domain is DTGVSQNPRHKITKRGQNVTFRCDPISEHNRLYWYRQTLGQGPEFLTYFQNEAQLEKSRLLSDRFSAERPKGSFSTLEIQRTEQGDSAMYLCASSHGTGHQPQHFGDGTRLSIL.

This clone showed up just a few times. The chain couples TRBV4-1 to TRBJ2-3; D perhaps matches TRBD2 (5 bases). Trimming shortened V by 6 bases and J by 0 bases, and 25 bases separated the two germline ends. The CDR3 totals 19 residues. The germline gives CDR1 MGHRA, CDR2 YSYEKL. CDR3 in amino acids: CASRILPIGLATSTDTQYF. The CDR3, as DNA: TGCGCCAGCAGAATACTACCGATCGGTCTAGCCACTAGCACAGATACGCAGTATTTT.

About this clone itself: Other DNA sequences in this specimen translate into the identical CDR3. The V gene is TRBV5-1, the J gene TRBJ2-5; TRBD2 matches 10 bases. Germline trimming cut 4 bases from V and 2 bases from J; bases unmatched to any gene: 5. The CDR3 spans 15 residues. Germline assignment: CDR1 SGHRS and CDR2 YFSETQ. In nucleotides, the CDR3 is TGCGCCAGCAGCCTTAGCGGGAGGTCTCAAGAGACCCAGTACTTC. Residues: CASSLSGRSQETQYF. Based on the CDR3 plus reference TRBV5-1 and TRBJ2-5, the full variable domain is KAGVTQTPRYLIKTRGQQVTLSCSPISGHRSVSWYQQTPGQGLQFLFEYFSETQRNKGNFPGRFSGRQFSNSRSEMNVSTLELGDSALYLCASSLSGRSQETQYFGPGTRLLVL.

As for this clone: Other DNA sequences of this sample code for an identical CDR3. The CDR3 sequence is CASSSQGVFSPLHF. In DNA form, the CDR3 reads TGTGCCAGCAGTTCGCAGGGGGTTTTTTCACCCCTCCACTTT. J is TRBJ1-6 and V is TRBV13, with 7 bases identical to TRBD1. The germline CDR1 and CDR2 sequences are PRHDT and FYEKMQ (reference sequence). The ends lost 6 bases at V and 9 bases at J; junction bases unmatched: 8. The CDR3 is 14 residues long.

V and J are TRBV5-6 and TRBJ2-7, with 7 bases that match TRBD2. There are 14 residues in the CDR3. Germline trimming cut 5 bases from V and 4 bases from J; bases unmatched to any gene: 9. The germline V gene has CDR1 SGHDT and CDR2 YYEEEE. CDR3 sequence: CASSFPGGPYEQYF. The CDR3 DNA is TGTGCCAGCAGTTTTCCGGGGGGACCATACGAGCAGTACTTC.

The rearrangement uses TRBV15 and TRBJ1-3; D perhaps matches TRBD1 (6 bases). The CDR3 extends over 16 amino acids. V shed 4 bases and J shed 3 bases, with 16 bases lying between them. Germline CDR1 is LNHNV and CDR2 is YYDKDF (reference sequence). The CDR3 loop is CATSTNTGFGGNTIYF. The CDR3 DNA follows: TGTGCCACCAGCACTAATACAGGGTTCGGTGGAAACACCATATATTTT.

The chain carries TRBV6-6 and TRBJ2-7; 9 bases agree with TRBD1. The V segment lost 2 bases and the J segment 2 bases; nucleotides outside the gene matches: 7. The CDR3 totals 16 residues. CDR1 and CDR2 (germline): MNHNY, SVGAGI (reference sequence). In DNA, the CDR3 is TGTGCCAGCAGTTACCCGCCCGGGACAGGGACCTACGAGCAGTACTTC. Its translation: CASSYPPGTGTYEQYF.